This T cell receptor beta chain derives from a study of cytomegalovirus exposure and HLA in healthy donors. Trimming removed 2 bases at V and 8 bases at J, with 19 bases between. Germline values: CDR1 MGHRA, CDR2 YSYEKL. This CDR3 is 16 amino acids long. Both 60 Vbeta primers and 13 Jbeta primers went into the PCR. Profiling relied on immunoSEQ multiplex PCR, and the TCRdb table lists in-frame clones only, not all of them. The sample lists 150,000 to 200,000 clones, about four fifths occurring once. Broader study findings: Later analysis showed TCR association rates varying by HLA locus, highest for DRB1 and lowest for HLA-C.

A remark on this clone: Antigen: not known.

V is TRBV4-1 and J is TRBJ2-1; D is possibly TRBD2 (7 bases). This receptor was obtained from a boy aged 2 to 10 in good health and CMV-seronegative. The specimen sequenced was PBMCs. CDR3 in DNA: TGCGCCAGCAGCCAAACCTACCGGGGGGCCGCATATGAGCAGTTCTTC. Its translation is CASSQTYRGAAYEQFF.